A single sample is the source of the 10 T cell receptor beta chains below, sequenced in a study of blood T cells in healthy people across ages. Primed by a sample-barcoded 5' primer and a J-beta primer mix, a second PCR proceeded for roughly 6 to 12 cycles. TCRdb independently ran MiXCR on the 5' RACE reads; one entry per CDR3 protein. The sample comprises 600,000 or so distinct CDR3 sequences, around half of which are singletons, and 20% to 25% rests with the top ten. Material for sequencing was blood. These receptors came from a man older than 75 in good health.

This clonotype occurred a few times. This chain uses TRBV7-2 with TRBJ2-5, with D uncertain. The CDR3 has 12 residues. With 5 bases removed from V and 6 bases from J, the gap between germline ends came to 10 bases. Per germline, CDR1 SGHTA and CDR2 FQGNSA. In DNA form, the CDR3 reads TGTGCCAGCAGCCCCTTAGCACAGACCCAGTACTTC. As protein: CASSPLAQTQYF. Looking up the rest from reference TRBV7-2 and TRBJ2-5 gives the full variable domain: GAGVSQSPSNKVTEKGKDVELRCDPISGHTALYWYRQSLGQGLEFLIYFQGNSAPDKSGLPSDRFSAERTGGSVSTLTIQRTQQEDSAVYLCASSPLAQTQYFGPGTRLLVL.

This chain connects TRBV2 to TRBJ2-4; D possibly corresponds to TRBD1 (6 bases). The CDR3 consists of 14 residues. Trimming cost V 3 bases and J 4 bases, with 10 bases left between them. Germline CDR1 SNHLY, CDR2 FYNNEI. CDR3 region: CASSEGRGKNIQYF. The CDR3 coding sequence is TGTGCCAGCAGTGAGGGCAGGGGTAAAAACATTCAGTACTTC. Together with reference TRBV2 and TRBJ2-4, the CDR3 gives the full variable domain: EPEVTQTPSHQVTQMGQEVILRCVPISNHLYFYWYRQILGQKVEFLVSFYNNEISEKSEIFDDQFSVERPDGSNFTLKIRSTKLEDSAMYFCASSEGRGKNIQYFGAGTRLSVL.

At least ten counts were recorded for this clonotype. The chain carries TRBV25-1 and TRBJ1-1; D is uncertain. This CDR3 has 11 residues. Germline V gene data show CDR1 as MGHDK and CDR2 as SYGVNS. Deletions cut 6 bases from V and 1 base from J, with 3 bases between. The CDR3 spells CASRRNTEAFF. Here the CDR3 DNA reads TGTGCCAGCAGAAGGAACACTGAAGCTTTCTTT.

The chain joins TRBV5-6 to TRBJ1-2; D not resolved. Germline CDR1 is SGHDT and CDR2 is YYEEEE. Trimming shortened V by 4 bases and J by 4 bases, and 14 bases separated the two germline ends. The length of the CDR3 is 14 residues. CDR3 residues: CASSLQLVSYGYTF. In DNA form, the CDR3 reads TGTGCCAGCAGCCTCCAGCTGGTTAGCTATGGCTACACCTTC.

This chain uses TRBV6-2 or TRBV6-3 with TRBJ2-3; D remains unclear. Trimming pared 2 bases from V and 10 bases from J, leaving 10 bases between. The CDR3 has 12 residues. Germline V gives CDR1 MNHEY, CDR2 SVGEGT. The DNA for the CDR3 is TGTGCCAGCAGTTACGAACTTCATGCGCAGTATTTT. This encodes CASSYELHAQYF.

The sample holds a few counts of this clonotype. This chain links TRBV29-1 with TRBJ2-1, with a weak D call TRBD1 (6 bases). The length of the CDR3 is 14 residues. Trimming stripped 1 base from V and 7 bases from J, with 14 bases between. The V gene's germline CDR1 is SQVTM and CDR2 ANQGSEA. The CDR3 DNA follows: TGCAGCGTTGAAGTTGGGGGCGCGTGGAATGAGCAGTTCTTC. Translation: CSVEVGGAWNEQFF.

The rearrangement links TRBV9 to TRBJ2-3; TRBD1 might be the D (5 bases). Per the germline V gene, CDR1 is SGDLS and CDR2 is YYNGEE. The CDR3 has 14 amino acids. Trimming took 6 bases from V and 1 from J, leaving 12 bases between them. CDR3 region: CASNLIGGTDTQYF. The CDR3 DNA sequence: TGTGCCAGCAATCTTATAGGGGGCACAGATACGCAGTATTTT.

This clonotype has only one observation. This rearrangement joins TRBV3-1 to TRBJ1-2, with no clear D. Trimming left V 0 bases short and J 4 bases short, with 9 bases between. The CDR3 has 14 residues. Germline CDR1 LGHDT, CDR2 YNNKEL (reference sequence). For the CDR3, the DNA is TGTGCCAGCAGCCAAGATTTTGTACGCTATGGCTACACCTTC. Translating it yields CASSQDFVRYGYTF.

The chain is built from TRBV3-1 and TRBJ1-2, with 8 bases fitting TRBD1. CDR1 and CDR2 from the germline V gene are LGHDT and YNNKEL (reference sequence). V was clipped by 4 bases and J by 4 bases; unmatched bases: 5. The CDR3 has 14 amino acids. The CDR3 spells CASSLQGGAYGYTF. The CDR3 nucleotides are TGTGCCAGCAGCCTACAGGGGGGTGCCTATGGCTACACCTTC.

This chain connects TRBV20-1 to TRBJ2-3; the D gene is possibly TRBD2 (6 bases). The CDR3 runs to 13 residues. Trimming shortened V by 5 bases and J by 3 bases, and 12 bases separated the two germline ends. Germline V gene sequence: CDR1 DFQATT, CDR2 SNEGSKA (reference sequence). CDR3 in amino acids: CSAYLRETDTQYF. As DNA, the CDR3 is TGCAGTGCTTATCTCCGGGAGACAGATACGCAGTATTTT.